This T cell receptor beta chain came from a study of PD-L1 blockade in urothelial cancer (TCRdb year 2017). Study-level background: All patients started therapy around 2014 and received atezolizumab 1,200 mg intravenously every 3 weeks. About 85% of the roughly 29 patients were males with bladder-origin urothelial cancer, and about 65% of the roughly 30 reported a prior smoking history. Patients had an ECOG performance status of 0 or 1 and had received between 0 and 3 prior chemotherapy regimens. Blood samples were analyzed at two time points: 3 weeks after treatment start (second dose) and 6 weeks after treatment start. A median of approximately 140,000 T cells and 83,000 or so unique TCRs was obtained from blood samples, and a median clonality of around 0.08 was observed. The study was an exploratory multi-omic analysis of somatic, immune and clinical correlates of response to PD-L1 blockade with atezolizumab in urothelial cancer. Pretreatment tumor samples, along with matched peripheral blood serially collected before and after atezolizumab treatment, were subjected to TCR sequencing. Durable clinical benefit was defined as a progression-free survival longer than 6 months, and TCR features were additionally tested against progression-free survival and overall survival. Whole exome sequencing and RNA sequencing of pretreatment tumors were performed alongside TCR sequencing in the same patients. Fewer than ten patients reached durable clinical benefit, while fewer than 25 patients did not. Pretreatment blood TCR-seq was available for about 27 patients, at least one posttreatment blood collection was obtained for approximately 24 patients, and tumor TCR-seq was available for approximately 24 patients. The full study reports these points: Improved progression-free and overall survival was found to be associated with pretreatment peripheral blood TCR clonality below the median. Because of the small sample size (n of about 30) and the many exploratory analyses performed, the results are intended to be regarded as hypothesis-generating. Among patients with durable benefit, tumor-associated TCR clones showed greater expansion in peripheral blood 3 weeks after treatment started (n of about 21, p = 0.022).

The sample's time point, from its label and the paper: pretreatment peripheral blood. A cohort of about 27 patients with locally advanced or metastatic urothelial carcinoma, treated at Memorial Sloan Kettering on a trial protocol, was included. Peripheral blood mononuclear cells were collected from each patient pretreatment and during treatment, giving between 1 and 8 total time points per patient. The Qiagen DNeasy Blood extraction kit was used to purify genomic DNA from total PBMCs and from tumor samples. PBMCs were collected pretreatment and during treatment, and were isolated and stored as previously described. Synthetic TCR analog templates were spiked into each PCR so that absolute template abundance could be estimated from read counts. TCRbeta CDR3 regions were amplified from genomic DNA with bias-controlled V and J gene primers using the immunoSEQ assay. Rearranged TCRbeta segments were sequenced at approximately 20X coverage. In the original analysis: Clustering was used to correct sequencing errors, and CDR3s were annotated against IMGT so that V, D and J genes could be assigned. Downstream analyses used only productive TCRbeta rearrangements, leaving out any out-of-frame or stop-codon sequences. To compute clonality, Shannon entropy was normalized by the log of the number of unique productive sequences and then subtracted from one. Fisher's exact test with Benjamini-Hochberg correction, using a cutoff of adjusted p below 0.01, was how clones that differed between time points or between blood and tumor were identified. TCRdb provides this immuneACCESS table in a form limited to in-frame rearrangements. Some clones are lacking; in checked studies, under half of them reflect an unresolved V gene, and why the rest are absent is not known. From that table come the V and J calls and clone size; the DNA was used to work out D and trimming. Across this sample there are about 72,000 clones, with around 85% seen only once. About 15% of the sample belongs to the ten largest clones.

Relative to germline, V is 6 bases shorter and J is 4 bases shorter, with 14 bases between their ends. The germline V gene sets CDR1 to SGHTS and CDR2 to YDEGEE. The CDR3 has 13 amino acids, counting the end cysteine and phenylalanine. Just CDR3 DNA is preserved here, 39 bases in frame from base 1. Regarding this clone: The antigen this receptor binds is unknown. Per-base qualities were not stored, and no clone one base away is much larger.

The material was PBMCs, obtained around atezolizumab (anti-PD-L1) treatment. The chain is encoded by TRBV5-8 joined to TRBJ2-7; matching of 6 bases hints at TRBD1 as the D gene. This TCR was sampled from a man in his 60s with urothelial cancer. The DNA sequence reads TGTGCCAGCATCCTCAGGGGATCTTACGAGCAGTACTTC. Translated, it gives CASILRGSYEQYF.